Shown below are 14 T cell receptor beta chains from a single sample sequenced in a study of OX40 agonist ivuxolimab in advanced cancers. Repertoires were generated with immunoSEQ multiplex PCR, while TCRdb's copy carries only in-frame clones and drops some. Of tens of thousands of clones listed, about nine tenths are singletons. The input for sequencing was CD4+ or CD8+ T cells sorted from blood, taken in a trial of the OX40 agonist ivuxolimab. These receptors originate from an adult with an advanced solid tumor such as melanoma, head and neck, liver or kidney cancer.

This clone has more than one count but fewer than ten. The chain uses TRBV5-4 and TRBJ2-2; possible D gene TRBD2, 6 bases. V gave up 3 bases and J gave up 3 bases, with 15 bases separating them. CDR3 size: 16 residues. CDR1 and CDR2 (germline): SGHNT, YYREEE (reference sequence). CDR3 amino acids: CASSWLTSSDTGELFF. CDR3 nucleotide sequence: TGTGCCAGCAGCTGGCTGACTAGTTCGGACACCGGGGAGCTGTTTTTT. Full variable domain (outside the CDR3, taken from reference TRBV5-4 and TRBJ2-2): ETGVTQSPTHLIKTRGQQVTLRCSSQSGHNTVSWYQQALGQGPQFIFQYYREEENGRGNFPPRFSGLQFPNYSSELNVNALELDDSALYLCASSWLTSSDTGELFFGEGSRLTVL.

J is TRBJ2-1 and V is TRBV18; 10 bases line up with TRBD1. The CDR3 spans 16 residues. After removal of 4 bases from V and 5 bases from J, the junction contained 8 bases not matched to a gene. The V gene's germline CDR1 is KGHSH and CDR2 LQKENI. The CDR3 bases are TGTGCCAGCTCACTCTACCCGGGACAGGGGAACAATGAGCAGTTCTTC. It translates to CASSLYPGQGNNEQFF.

The rearrangement links TRBV21-1 to TRBJ2-5; the D call in the table, TRBD1, was not verified against the DNA. The end of the DNA fits TRBJ2-7 better, so the J call may be wrong. TRBV21-1 is a documented pseudogene. This CDR3 region has 16 residues. The chain's CDR3 is CASSKGTGGFSYEQYF. In nucleotides, the CDR3 is TGTGCCAGCAGCAAAGGGACAGGGGGGTTCTCCTACGAGCAGTACTTC.

This clone was observed a handful of times. The V call is TRBV5-4, the J call TRBJ2-2; TRBD2 aligns across 12 bases. CDR3 length: 16 amino acids. Germline assignment: CDR1 SGHNT and CDR2 YYREEE (reference sequence). V was pared by 0 bases and J by 11 bases, with 8 bases of the junction left unmatched. The CDR3 is CASSLGPSGLAGELFF. CDR3 DNA sequence: TGTGCCAGCAGCTTGGGCCCCTCCGGACTAGCGGGAGAGCTGTTTTTT. Filled out from reference TRBV5-4 and TRBJ2-2, the complete variable domain reads ETGVTQSPTHLIKTRGQQVTLRCSSQSGHNTVSWYQQALGQGPQFIFQYYREEENGRGNFPPRFSGLQFPNYSSELNVNALELDDSALYLCASSLGPSGLAGELFFGEGSRLTVL.

V gene TRBV7-6 combines with J gene TRBJ1-2, with TRBD1 matching 7 bases. J gave up 6 bases and V 2 bases, and 3 bases lay outside the gene matches. CDR1 SGHVS and CDR2 FNYEAQ come from the germline V gene. The CDR3 covers 13 residues. The CDR3 DNA reads TGTGCCAGCAGCTTACAGGGGGGCGATGGCTACACCTTC. Residues: CASSLQGGDGYTF.

The V and J genes are TRBV18 and TRBJ2-2; 8 nucleotides align to TRBD2. The germline gives CDR1 KGHSH, CDR2 LQKENI. This CDR3 contains 15 residues. The V gene end was trimmed by 6 bases and the J gene end by 0 bases; junction bases not matched to a gene: 3. Here the CDR3 DNA reads TGTGCCAGCTCCCGGGGGGGCTCGAACACCGGGGAGCTGTTTTTT. This codes for CASSRGGSNTGELFF. Looking up the rest from reference TRBV18 and TRBJ2-2 gives the full variable domain: NAGVMQNPRHLVRRRGQEARLRCSPMKGHSHVYWYRQLPEEGLKFMVYLQKENIIDESGMPKERFSAEFPKEGPSILRIQQVVRGDSAAYFCASSRGGSNTGELFFGEGSRLTVL.

This clone came up once. The V call is TRBV21-1, the J call TRBJ2-7; TRBD2 is the table's D call, not checked against the DNA. TRBV21-1 is designated a pseudogene. This CDR3 region has 18 residues. The CDR3 here is CASSKGREKQKSSYEQYF. The DNA of the CDR3 is TGTGCCAGCAGCAAAGGGCGGGAGAAGCAGAAGAGCTCCTACGAGCAGTACTTC.

The chain links TRBV4-2 to TRBJ2-1, with D possibly matching TRBD2 (5 bases). The ends were cut back, 0 bases at V and 2 bases at J, with 20 bases in the middle. The CDR3 spans 19 residues. CDR1 is LGHNA and CDR2 is YNFKEQ in the germline V gene. CDR3 sequence reads: CASSQEDGVGLATYNEQFF. In DNA, the CDR3 is TGTGCCAGCAGCCAAGAAGATGGGGTAGGACTCGCAACCTACAATGAGCAGTTCTTC.

V is TRBV15 and J is TRBJ2-3; the match to TRBD2 covers 11 bases. V was pared by 3 bases and J by 3 bases, with 5 bases of the junction left unmatched. In germline, CDR1 is LNHNV, CDR2 YYDKDF (reference sequence). This CDR3 contains 16 residues. The CDR3, as DNA: TGTGCCACCAGCAGCGGGACTAGCGGCGGGACAGATACGCAGTATTTT. The encoded protein is CATSSGTSGGTDTQYF.

This clone was counted only a few times. The chain links TRBV19 to TRBJ1-2; 8 bases align to TRBD1. This CDR3 is 12 amino acids long. Germline V gives CDR1 LNHDA, CDR2 SQIVND (reference sequence). V trimming: 7 bases; J trimming: 8 bases; junction bases outside the gene matches: 6. The CDR3 loop reads CASTRTGSGYTF. The CDR3 DNA reads as TGTGCCAGTACCCGGACAGGGAGCGGCTACACCTTC.

The rearrangement links TRBV11-2 to TRBJ2-6, with D perhaps assigned TRBD1 or TRBD2 (5 bases each). CDR1 SGHAT and CDR2 FQNNGV come from the germline V gene. Trimming stripped 4 bases from V and 0 bases from J, with 13 bases between. CDR3 length equals 17 residues. The CDR3 sequence is CASSYPGRNSGANVLTF. The CDR3 coding sequence is TGTGCCAGCAGCTACCCGGGACGCAACTCTGGGGCCAACGTCCTGACTTTC. Using reference TRBV11-2 and TRBJ2-6 for the parts outside the CDR3, the full variable domain is EAGVAQSPRYKIIEKRQSVAFWCNPISGHATLYWYQQILGQGPKLLIQFQNNGVVDDSQLPKDRFSAERLKGVDSTLKIQPAKLEDSAVYLCASSYPGRNSGANVLTFGAGSRLTVL.

This chain links TRBV5-5 with TRBJ2-5; 8 nucleotides align to TRBD2. Germline-derived CDR1 and CDR2 are SGHKS and YYEKEE (reference sequence). With 4 bases clipped from V and 5 bases from J, the junction kept 10 bases outside the gene matches. The CDR3 is 15 amino acids. DNA for the CDR3: TGTGCCAGCAGCAGCCAAAGCGGGGGCAGTGAGACCCAGTACTTC. It specifies CASSSQSGGSETQYF.

This clone was seen a single time. This chain links TRBV5-1 with TRBJ1-1; a possible D gene is TRBD1 (6 bases). The length of the CDR3 is 15 residues. The V and J ends lost 4 bases and 7 bases respectively, with 20 bases between them. Germline CDR1 is SGHRS and CDR2 is YFSETQ. The CDR3 protein is CASSAGYRVANEAFF. CDR3 sequence (DNA): TGCGCCAGCAGCGCAGGGTACAGGGTGGCAAATGAAGCTTTCTTT.

The genes are TRBV5-1 and TRBJ1-1; no definite D call. Trimming took 4 bases from V and 2 from J, leaving 9 bases between them. CDR3 length: 13 amino acids. Germline assignment: CDR1 SGHRS and CDR2 YFSETQ. The CDR3 sequence: CASSTTVNTEAFF. Written as DNA, the CDR3 is TGCGCCAGCAGCACCACAGTTAACACTGAAGCTTTCTTT.